The clone carrying this TCR beta chain was counted a few times. This sample is part of a study of blood T cell repertoires in COVID-19. Looking at the study overall: Italy, Spain and the United States were the sources of the convalescent and acute COVID-19 samples. From T cells, B-cell-depleted T cells, or PBMCs came the material, which was cDNA or gDNA.

Original analysis: Nucleated cell counts were estimated from reference gene primer amplification. Sequencing used immunoSEQ multiplex PCR; TCRdb keeps in-frame clones, though not all of them. V, J and clone size are those of that table, while D and trimming were read from the DNA. The table has 90,000 to 100,000 clones, roughly 88% seen once. This TCR was sampled from a human donor in a cohort sampled during active COVID-19. Sequenced input: peripheral blood.

The CDR3 nucleotides are TGTGCCAGCAGCTTTGGGTTAGCGGGAGAGCAAGAGACCCAGTACTTC. Its translation: CASSFGLAGEQETQYF. The J gene is TRBJ2-5, the V gene TRBV5-6; 9 bases fit TRBD2. V was pared by 2 bases and J by 2 bases, with 7 bases of the junction left unmatched. CDR3 length equals 16 residues. Per germline, CDR1 SGHDT and CDR2 YYEEEE.